Below are 16 T cell receptor beta chains sequenced from a single sample in a study of cytomegalovirus exposure and HLA in healthy donors. 13 Jbeta primers and 60 Vbeta primers were used for the PCR. TCRdb keeps only in-frame clones here, not all; method: immunoSEQ multiplex PCR. Here the sample spans roughly 220,000 clones, about 74% being singletons. Material: PBMCs. The receptors were sampled from a woman aged 30 to 39 in good health and CMV-seronegative.

V usage is TRBV2 and J usage is TRBJ2-7; D gene ambiguous. This CDR3 comprises 11 residues. The germline V and J ends were trimmed by 7 bases and 5 bases, with 9 bases remaining between them. Germline loops: CDR1 SNHLY, CDR2 FYNNEI. The chain's CDR3 is CASNEQDEQYF. The DNA for the CDR3 is TGTGCCAGCAACGAGCAGGACGAGCAGTACTTC.

The chain joins TRBV2 to TRBJ1-1, with unresolved D. V was clipped by 4 bases and J by 4 bases, with 16 bases between them. This CDR3 region has 15 residues. The germline CDR1 and CDR2 sequences are SNHLY and FYNNEI. The CDR3 DNA is TGTGCCAGCAGTGTCTCCCCCCAGGCCGGCACTGAAGCTTTCTTT. Amino acid sequence: CASSVSPQAGTEAFF.

The chain carries TRBV7-9 and TRBJ2-2; tentatively, D is TRBD1 (5 bases). The V and J ends lost 0 bases and 6 bases respectively, with 14 bases between them. CDR1 is SEHNR and CDR2 is FQNEAQ in the germline V gene (reference sequence). The CDR3 totals 16 residues. The chain's CDR3 is CASSLARQGKAGELFF. The CDR3 DNA reads as TGTGCCAGCAGCTTAGCGCGGCAGGGAAAGGCCGGGGAGCTGTTTTTT.

V usage is TRBV2 and J usage is TRBJ2-7; D is perhaps TRBD1 (6 bases). The germline gives CDR1 SNHLY, CDR2 FYNNEI. V was shortened by 2 bases and J by 5 bases, with 10 bases between the two germline ends. The CDR3 covers 13 residues. In DNA form, the CDR3 reads TGTGCCAGCAGTGAACTCAGGGGACACGAGCAGTACTTC. Its protein is CASSELRGHEQYF.

The genes are TRBV2 and TRBJ1-6; a weak D match, TRBD1 (6 bases). The germline CDR1 and CDR2 sequences are SNHLY and FYNNEI. The V gene lost 7 bases and the J gene lost 7 bases, with 14 bases spanning the gap. The CDR3 is made up of 14 amino acids. This CDR3 is CASTIKGGNSPLHF. CDR3 DNA: TGTGCCAGCACCATCAAGGGGGGGAATTCACCCCTCCACTTT.

The V call is TRBV15, the J call TRBJ2-7, with 14 positions matching TRBD2. J was trimmed by 3 bases and V by 4 bases; bases with no gene match: 14. The CDR3 is 19 amino acids. Germline CDR1 LNHNV, CDR2 YYDKDF (reference sequence). CDR3 nucleotides: TGTGCCACCAGCACCTCAACCGGGACTAGCGGGGGCCGATACTACGAGCAGTACTTC. This codes for CATSTSTGTSGGRYYEQYF.

This chain connects TRBV7-9 to TRBJ1-4; D possibly corresponds to TRBD1 (5 bases). This CDR3 comprises 15 residues. Trimming cost V 3 bases and J 5 bases, with 13 bases left between them. Germline CDR1 and CDR2: SEHNR and FQNEAQ (reference sequence). CDR3: CASSLPTGGNEKLFF. The DNA of the CDR3 is TGTGCCAGCAGCTTGCCAACGGGGGGGAATGAAAAACTGTTTTTT.

V and J are TRBV30 and TRBJ2-7; the D gene is possibly TRBD1 (6 bases). The CDR3 extends over 14 amino acids. Germline-derived CDR1 and CDR2 are GTSNPN and SVGIG (reference sequence). Trimming took 2 bases from V and 5 from J, leaving 16 bases between them. This CDR3 is CAWSTTGILHEQYF. The CDR3 DNA follows: TGTGCCTGGAGTACAACAGGGATACTACACGAGCAGTACTTC.

The V call is TRBV6-6, the J call TRBJ1-1; a weak D match, TRBD1 (6 bases). The length of the CDR3 is 14 residues. Trimming shortened V by 6 bases and J by 3 bases, and 14 bases separated the two germline ends. The germline V gene encodes CDR1 MNHNY and CDR2 SVGAGI (reference sequence). CDR3 sequence: CASRERQADTEAFF. Here the CDR3 DNA reads TGTGCCAGCAGAGAACGACAGGCCGACACTGAAGCTTTCTTT.

The V gene is TRBV27, the J gene TRBJ2-7; tentatively, D is TRBD2 (5 bases). The CDR3 contains 14 residues. Trimming took 6 bases from V and 6 from J, leaving 18 bases between them. In germline, CDR1 is MNHEY, CDR2 SMNVEV (reference sequence). The CDR3 DNA is TGTGCCAGCAGCCACGGGATTGGAAGAGGCGAGCAGTACTTC. Protein: CASSHGIGRGEQYF.

This chain joins TRBV5-1 and TRBJ2-2, with 8 bases that match TRBD2. The CDR3 spans 17 residues. V lost 4 bases to trimming and J lost 1 base; unmatched junction nucleotides: 9. Looked up from germline, CDR1 is SGHRS and CDR2 is YFSETQ. The CDR3 is CASSPRSSGQNTGELFF. The CDR3 nucleotides are TGCGCCAGCAGCCCACGGTCTAGCGGGCAGAACACCGGGGAGCTGTTTTTT.

V usage is TRBV30 and J usage is TRBJ1-2; D unclear. CDR3 length: 14 amino acids. V was clipped by 0 bases and J by 4 bases, with 12 bases between them. Germline CDR1 GTSNPN, CDR2 SVGIG (reference sequence). The CDR3 sequence is CAWSVVRGFYGYTF. The DNA for the CDR3 is TGTGCCTGGAGTGTAGTTAGAGGTTTCTATGGCTACACCTTC.

This clone appeared once. The chain recombines TRBV9 with TRBJ2-1, with D perhaps TRBD2 (5 bases). V was pared by 3 bases and J by 0 bases, with 13 bases between. The CDR3 has 16 amino acids. The germline V gene encodes CDR1 SGDLS and CDR2 YYNGEE. CDR3 residues: CASSAPSGSSYNEQFF. The CDR3 nucleotides are TGTGCCAGCAGCGCCCCCTCGGGGAGCTCCTACAATGAGCAGTTCTTC.

The chain is built from TRBV5-1 and TRBJ1-1; no clear D gene. CDR1 is SGHRS, CDR2 YFSETQ, per germline. Trimming took off 2 bases at V and 4 bases at J, with 15 bases between the two ends. The CDR3 sequence is 15 residues long. The CDR3 sequence: CASSFGEIGSTEAFF. In DNA form, the CDR3 reads TGCGCCAGCAGCTTCGGGGAGATTGGGTCCACTGAAGCTTTCTTT.

This clone was counted between two and nine times. The chain has TRBV11-2 and TRBJ1-1, with 7 bases lining up with TRBD1. Germline trimming cut 5 bases from V and 0 bases from J; bases unmatched to any gene: 9. There are 16 residues in the CDR3. Germline CDR1 and CDR2: SGHAT and FQNNGV. CDR3 loop: CASSPGTALLNTEAFF. Here the CDR3 DNA reads TGTGCCAGCAGCCCGGGGACAGCCCTTTTGAACACTGAAGCTTTCTTT.

The V gene is TRBV12-5, the J gene TRBJ1-1; D is perhaps TRBD1 (6 bases). The germline gives CDR1 LGHNT, CDR2 FRNRAP. The CDR3 has 14 amino acids. V lost 2 bases to trimming and J lost 8 bases, with 15 bases between them. The CDR3 sequence is CASGLTVTGTEAFF. The CDR3 DNA sequence: TGTGCTAGTGGTTTGACTGTAACCGGGACAGAAGCTTTCTTT.